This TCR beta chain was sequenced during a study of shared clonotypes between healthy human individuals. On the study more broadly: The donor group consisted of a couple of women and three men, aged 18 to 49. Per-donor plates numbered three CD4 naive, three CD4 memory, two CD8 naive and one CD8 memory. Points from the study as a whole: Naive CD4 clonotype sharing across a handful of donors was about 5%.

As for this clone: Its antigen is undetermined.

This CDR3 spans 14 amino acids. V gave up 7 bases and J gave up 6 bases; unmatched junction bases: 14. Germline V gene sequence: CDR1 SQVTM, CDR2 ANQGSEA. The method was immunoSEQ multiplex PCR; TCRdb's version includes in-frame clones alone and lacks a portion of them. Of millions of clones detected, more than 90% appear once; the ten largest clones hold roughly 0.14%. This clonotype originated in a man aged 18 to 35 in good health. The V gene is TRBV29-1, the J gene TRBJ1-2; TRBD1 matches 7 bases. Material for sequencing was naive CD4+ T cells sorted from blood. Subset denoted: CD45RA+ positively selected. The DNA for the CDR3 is TGCAGCGCCAGGACAGACAGGGAGGTTGATGGCTACACCTTC. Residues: CSARTDREVDGYTF.